This T cell receptor beta chain was sequenced in a study of T-cell memory formation after mild COVID-19. The germline gives CDR1 SGHRS, CDR2 YFSETQ. The CDR3 loop spans 15 amino acids. The V and J ends lost 0 bases and 5 bases respectively, with 15 bases between them. TCRdb reprocessed the 5' RACE reads via MiXCR and lists one record per CDR3 protein. The repertoire holds approximately 230,000 distinct CDR3 sequences, with over 15% as singletons. This TCR derives from a man younger than 35 who had mild COVID-19 (a few samples of this study predate the infection). Cell type and time point are not known. Source material: PBMCs or a T cell subset sorted from them (not recorded which). The genes are TRBV5-1 and TRBJ2-7; the D is unclear. This CDR3 is CASSLVNSIRDEQYV. The DNA of the CDR3 is TGCGCCAGCAGCTTGGTAAACAGTATACGGGACGAGCAGTACGTC.